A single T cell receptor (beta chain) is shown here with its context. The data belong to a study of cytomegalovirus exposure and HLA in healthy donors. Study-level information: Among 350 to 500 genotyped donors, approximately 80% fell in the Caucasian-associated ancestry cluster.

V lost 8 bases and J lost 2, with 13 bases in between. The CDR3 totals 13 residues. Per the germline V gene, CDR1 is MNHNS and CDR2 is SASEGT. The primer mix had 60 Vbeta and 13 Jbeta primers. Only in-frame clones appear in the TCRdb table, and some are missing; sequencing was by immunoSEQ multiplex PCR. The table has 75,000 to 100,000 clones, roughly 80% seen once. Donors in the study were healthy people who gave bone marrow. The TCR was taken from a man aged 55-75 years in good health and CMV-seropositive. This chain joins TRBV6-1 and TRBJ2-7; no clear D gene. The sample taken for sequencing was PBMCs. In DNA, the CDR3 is TGTGCCAGCCAGCAGGTACAGCCCTACGAGCAGTACTTC. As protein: CASQQVQPYEQYF.